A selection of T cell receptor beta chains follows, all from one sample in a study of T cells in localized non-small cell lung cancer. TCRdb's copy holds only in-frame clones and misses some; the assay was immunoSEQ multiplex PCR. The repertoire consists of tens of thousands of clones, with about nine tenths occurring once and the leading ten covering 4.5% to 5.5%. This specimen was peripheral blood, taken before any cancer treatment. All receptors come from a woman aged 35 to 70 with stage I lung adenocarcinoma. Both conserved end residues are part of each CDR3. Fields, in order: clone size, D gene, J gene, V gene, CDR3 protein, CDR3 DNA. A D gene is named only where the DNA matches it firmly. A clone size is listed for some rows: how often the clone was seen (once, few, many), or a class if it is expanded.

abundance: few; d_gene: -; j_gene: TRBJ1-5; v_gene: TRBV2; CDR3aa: CASSEGGELGQPQHF; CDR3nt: TGTGCCAGCAGTGAAGGGGGGGAACTTGGTCAGCCCCAGCATTTT
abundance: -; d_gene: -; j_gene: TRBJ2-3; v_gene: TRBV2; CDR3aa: CASSEITDTQYF; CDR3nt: TGTGCCAGCAGTGAAATCACAGATACGCAGTATTTT
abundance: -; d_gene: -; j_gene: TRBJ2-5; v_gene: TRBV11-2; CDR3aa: CASSLRRVVGETQYF; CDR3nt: TGTGCCAGCAGCTTACGAAGAGTTGTTGGGGAGACCCAGTACTTC
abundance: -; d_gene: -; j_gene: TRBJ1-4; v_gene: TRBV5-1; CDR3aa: CASSLEPMTKLFF; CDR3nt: TGCGCCAGCAGCTTGGAACCGATGACCAAACTGTTTTTT
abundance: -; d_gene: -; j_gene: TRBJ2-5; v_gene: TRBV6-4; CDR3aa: CASSDSTNRRGPQETQYF; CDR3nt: TGTGCCAGCAGTGACTCAACGAATAGGCGGGGCCCCCAAGAGACCCAGTACTTC
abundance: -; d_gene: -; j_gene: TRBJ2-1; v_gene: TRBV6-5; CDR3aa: CASSYGANEQFF; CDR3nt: TGTGCCAGCAGTTACGGGGCCAATGAGCAGTTCTTC
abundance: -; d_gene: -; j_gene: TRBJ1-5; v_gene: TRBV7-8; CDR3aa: CASSPGQMGDQPQHF; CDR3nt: TGTGCCAGCAGCCCCGGACAAATGGGGGATCAGCCCCAGCATTTT
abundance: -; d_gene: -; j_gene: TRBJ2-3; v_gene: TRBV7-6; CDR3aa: CASSLGRFGTQYF; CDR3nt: TGTGCCAGCAGCTTAGGTCGGTTTGGTACGCAGTATTTT
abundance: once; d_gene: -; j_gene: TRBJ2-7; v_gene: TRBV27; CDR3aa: CASSLSLRRGYEQYF; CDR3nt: TGTGCCAGCAGTTTATCTCTTCGAAGGGGCTACGAGCAGTACTTC
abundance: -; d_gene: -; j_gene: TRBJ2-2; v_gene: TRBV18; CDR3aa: CASSPRTGLNTGELFF; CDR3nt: TGTGCCAGCTCACCGAGAACAGGCCTAAACACCGGGGAGCTGTTTTTT
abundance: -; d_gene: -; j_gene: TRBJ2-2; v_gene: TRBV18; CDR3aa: CASSPRPRATGELFF; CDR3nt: TGTGCCAGCTCACCAAGGCCCAGGGCCACCGGGGAGCTGTTTTTT
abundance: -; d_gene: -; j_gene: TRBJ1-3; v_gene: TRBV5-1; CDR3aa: CASSSSSGNTIYF; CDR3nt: TGCGCCAGCAGCTCCAGCTCTGGAAACACCATATATTTT
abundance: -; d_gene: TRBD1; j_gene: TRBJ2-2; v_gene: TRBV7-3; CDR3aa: CASSPTGGRSAGELFF; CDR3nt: TGTGCCAGCAGCCCCACAGGGGGGCGAAGCGCCGGGGAGCTGTTTTTT
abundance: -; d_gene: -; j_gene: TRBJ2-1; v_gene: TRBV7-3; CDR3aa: CASSLLGSYNEQFF; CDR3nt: TGTGCCAGCAGCTTACTGGGCTCCTACAATGAGCAGTTCTTC
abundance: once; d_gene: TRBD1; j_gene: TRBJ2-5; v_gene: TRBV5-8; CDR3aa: CASSLGQGGQETQYF; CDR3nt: TGTGCCAGCAGCCTGGGACAGGGGGGTCAAGAGACCCAGTACTTC
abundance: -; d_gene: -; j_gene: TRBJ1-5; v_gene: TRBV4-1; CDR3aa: CASSHRGDVGNQPQHF; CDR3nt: TGCGCCAGCAGCCACCGGGGCGACGTCGGCAATCAGCCCCAGCATTTT
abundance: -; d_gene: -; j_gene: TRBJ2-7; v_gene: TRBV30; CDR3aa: CAWNGGVGEQYF; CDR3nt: TGTGCCTGGAATGGGGGCGTGGGCGAGCAGTACTTC
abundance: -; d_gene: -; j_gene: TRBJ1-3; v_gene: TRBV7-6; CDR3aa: CASSLDDSSGNTIYF; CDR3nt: TGTGCCAGCAGCTTAGATGATAGCTCTGGAAACACCATATATTTT
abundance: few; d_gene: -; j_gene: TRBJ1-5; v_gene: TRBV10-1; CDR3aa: CASRASIKPQHF; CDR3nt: TGCGCCAGCAGGGCGTCGATAAAGCCCCAGCATTTT
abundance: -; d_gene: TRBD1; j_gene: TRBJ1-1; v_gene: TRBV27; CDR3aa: CASRETGGPDEAFF; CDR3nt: TGTGCCAGCAGAGAAACAGGGGGCCCGGATGAAGCTTTCTTT
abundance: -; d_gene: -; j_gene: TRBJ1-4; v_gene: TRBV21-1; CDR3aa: CASSISGQTLNEKLFF; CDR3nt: TGTGCCAGCAGCATCTCTGGACAGACTCTTAATGAAAAACTGTTTTTT
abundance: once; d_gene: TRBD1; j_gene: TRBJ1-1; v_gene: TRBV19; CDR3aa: CASSSWTGVNTEAFF; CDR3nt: TGTGCCAGTAGTTCCTGGACAGGAGTTAACACTGAAGCTTTCTTT
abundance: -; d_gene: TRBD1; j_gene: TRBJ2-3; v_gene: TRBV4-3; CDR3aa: CASSQAGTGKTDTQYF; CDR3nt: TGCGCCAGCAGCCAAGCCGGGACAGGGAAGACAGATACGCAGTATTTT
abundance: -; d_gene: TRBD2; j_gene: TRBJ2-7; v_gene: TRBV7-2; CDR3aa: CASSLEAGGAISYEQYF; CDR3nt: TGCGCCAGCAGCTTGGAAGCGGGGGGCGCCATCTCCTACGAGCAGTACTTC
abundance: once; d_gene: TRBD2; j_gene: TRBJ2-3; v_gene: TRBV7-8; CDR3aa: CASSFSGGAADTQYF; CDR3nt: TGTGCCAGCAGCTTTAGCGGGGGGGCGGCAGATACGCAGTATTTT
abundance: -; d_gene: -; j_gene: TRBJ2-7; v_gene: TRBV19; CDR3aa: CASSRSSANAYEQYF; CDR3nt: TGTGCCAGTAGTAGGTCTAGCGCCAACGCCTACGAGCAGTACTTC
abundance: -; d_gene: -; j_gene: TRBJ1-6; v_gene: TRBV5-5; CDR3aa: CASSLTRANSPLHF; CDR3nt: TGTGCCAGCAGCTTAACCAGGGCGAATTCACCCCTCCACTTT
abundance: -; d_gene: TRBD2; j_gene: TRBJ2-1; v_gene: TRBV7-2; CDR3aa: CASSLRLAGYNEQFF; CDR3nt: TGTGCCAGCAGCTTAAGACTAGCGGGCTACAATGAGCAGTTCTTC
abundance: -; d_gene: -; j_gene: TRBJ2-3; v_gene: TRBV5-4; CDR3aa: CASSPQGPPGVSQYF; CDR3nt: TGTGCCAGCAGTCCCCAGGGCCCTCCCGGGGTTTCGCAGTATTTT
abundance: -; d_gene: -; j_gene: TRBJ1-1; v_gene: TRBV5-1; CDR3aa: CASSFRSQLGMNTEAFF; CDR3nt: TGCGCCAGCAGCTTCAGATCACAGCTCGGCATGAACACTGAAGCTTTCTTT
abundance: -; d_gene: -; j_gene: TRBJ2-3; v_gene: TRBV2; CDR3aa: CASSLAVSTDTQYF; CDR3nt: TGTGCCAGCAGTTTAGCGGTCAGCACAGATACGCAGTATTTT
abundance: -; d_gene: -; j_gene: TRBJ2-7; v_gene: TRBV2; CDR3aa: CASRLGGFDSYEQYF; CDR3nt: TGTGCCAGCAGGCTCGGGGGATTCGACTCCTACGAGCAGTACTTC
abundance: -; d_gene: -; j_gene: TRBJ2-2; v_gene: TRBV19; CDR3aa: CASRDPAANTGELFF; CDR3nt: TGTGCCAGTAGAGATCCAGCCGCGAACACCGGGGAGCTGTTTTTT
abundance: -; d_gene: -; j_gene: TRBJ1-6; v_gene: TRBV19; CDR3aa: CASRREYNSPLHF; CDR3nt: TGTGCCAGTAGAAGGGAATATAATTCACCCCTCCACTTT
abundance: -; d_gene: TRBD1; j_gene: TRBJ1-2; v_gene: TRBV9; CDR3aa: CASSVDAGQNYGYTF; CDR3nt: TGTGCCAGCAGCGTAGACGCGGGACAGAACTATGGCTACACCTTC
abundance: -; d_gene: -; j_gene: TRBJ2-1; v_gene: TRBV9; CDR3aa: CASSVVGNKGNEQFF; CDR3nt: TGTGCCAGCAGCGTAGTAGGGAATAAGGGGAATGAGCAGTTCTTC
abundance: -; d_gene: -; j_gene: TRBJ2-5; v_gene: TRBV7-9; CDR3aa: CASSPNQGGGETQYF; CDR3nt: TGTGCCAGCAGCCCAAATCAGGGGGGCGGGGAGACCCAGTACTTC
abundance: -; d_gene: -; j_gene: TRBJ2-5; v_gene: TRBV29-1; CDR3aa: CSVAGAQETQYF; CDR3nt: TGCAGCGTTGCAGGGGCCCAAGAGACCCAGTACTTC
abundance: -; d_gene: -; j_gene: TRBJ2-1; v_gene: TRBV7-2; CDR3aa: CASSSRGPSGEQFF; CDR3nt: TGTGCCAGCAGCTCCCGGGGACCCTCGGGTGAGCAGTTCTTC
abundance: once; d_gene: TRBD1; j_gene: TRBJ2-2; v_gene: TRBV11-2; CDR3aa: CASSLDQGAVQGGELFF; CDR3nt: TGTGCCAGCAGCTTAGATCAGGGGGCGGTTCAAGGCGGGGAGCTGTTTTTT
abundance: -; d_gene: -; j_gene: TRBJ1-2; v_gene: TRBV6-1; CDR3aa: CASTEGARYGYTF; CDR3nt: TGTGCCAGCACGGAAGGGGCGCGGTATGGCTACACCTTC
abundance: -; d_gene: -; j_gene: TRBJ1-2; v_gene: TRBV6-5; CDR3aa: CASSIGRTFGYTF; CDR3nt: TGTGCCAGCAGTATCGGAAGGACGTTTGGCTACACCTTC
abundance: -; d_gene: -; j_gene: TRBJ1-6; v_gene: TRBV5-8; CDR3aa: CASNRDGFGSYNSPLHF; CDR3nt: TGTGCCAGCAACCGGGACGGATTCGGCTCCTATAATTCACCCCTCCACTTT
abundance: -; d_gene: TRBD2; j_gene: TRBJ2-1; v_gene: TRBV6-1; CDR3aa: CASSELSGGAEQFF; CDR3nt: TGTGCCAGCAGTGAATTAAGCGGGGGGGCTGAGCAGTTCTTC
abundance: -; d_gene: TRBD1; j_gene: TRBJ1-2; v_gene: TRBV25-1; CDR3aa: CATGGQGAGGYTF; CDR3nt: TGTGCCACCGGGGGACAGGGGGCTGGAGGCTACACCTTC
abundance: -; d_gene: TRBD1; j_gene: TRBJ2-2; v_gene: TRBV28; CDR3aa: CASSPGQTFTGELFF; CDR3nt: TGTGCCAGCAGTCCGGGACAGACTTTTACCGGGGAGCTGTTTTTT
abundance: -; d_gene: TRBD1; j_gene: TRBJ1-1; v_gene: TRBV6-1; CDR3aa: CASYDRVYEAFF; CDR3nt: TGTGCCAGTTATGACAGGGTTTATGAAGCTTTCTTT
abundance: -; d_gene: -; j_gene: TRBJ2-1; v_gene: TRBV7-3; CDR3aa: CASSSTRVGEQFF; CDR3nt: TGTGCCAGCAGCTCGACCAGGGTAGGAGAGCAGTTCTTC
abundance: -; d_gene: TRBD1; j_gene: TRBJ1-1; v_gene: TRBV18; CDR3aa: CASSQRQGGGVTNTEAFF; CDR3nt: TGTGCCAGCTCACAAAGACAGGGGGGAGGCGTCACAAACACTGAAGCTTTCTTT
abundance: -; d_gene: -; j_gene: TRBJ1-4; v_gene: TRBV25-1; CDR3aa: CASSEAGRATNEKLFF; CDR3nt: TGTGCCAGCAGTGAAGCAGGGAGAGCAACTAATGAAAAACTGTTTTTT
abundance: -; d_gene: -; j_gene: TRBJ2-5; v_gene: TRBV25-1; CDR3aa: CASSELFGQSEETQYF; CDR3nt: TGTGCCAGCAGTGAATTGTTCGGGCAGAGCGAAGAGACCCAGTACTTC
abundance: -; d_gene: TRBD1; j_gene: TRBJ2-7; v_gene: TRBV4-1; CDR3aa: CASSQVLTGAAYEQYF; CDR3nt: TGCGCCAGCAGCCAAGTATTAACAGGGGCTGCCTACGAGCAGTACTTC
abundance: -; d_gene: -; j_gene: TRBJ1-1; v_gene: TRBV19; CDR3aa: CASSRQRWNTEAFF; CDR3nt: TGTGCCAGTAGCCGGCAACGATGGAACACTGAAGCTTTCTTT